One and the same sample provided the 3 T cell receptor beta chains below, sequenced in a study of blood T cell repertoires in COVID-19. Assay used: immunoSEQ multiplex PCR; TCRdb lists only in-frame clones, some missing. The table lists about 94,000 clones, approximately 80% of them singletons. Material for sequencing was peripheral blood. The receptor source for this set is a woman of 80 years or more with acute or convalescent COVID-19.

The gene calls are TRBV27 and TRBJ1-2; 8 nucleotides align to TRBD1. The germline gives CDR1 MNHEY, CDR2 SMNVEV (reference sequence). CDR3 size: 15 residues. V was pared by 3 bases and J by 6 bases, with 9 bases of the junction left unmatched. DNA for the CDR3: TGTGCCAGCAGTTTCCTCTCAGGGGGCGGTCATGGCTACACCTTC. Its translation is CASSFLSGGGHGYTF.

This CDR3 is CASSQWGQVTEAFF. The CDR3 DNA follows: TGTGCCAGCAGCCAATGGGGACAGGTCACTGAAGCTTTCTTT. V usage is TRBV3-1 (or the pseudogene TRBV3-2) and J usage is TRBJ1-1; 8 bases agree with TRBD1. The CDR3 loop spans 14 amino acids. Germline V CDR1 and CDR2: LGHDT, YNNKEL (reference sequence). Germline trimming cut 2 bases from V and 4 bases from J; bases unmatched to any gene: 3.

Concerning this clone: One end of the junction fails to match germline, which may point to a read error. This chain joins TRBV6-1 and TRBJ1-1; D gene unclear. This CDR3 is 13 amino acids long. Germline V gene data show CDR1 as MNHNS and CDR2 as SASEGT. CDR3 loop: CASREDGFTEAFF. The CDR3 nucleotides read TGTGCCAGCAGGGAAGACGGGTTCACTGAAGCTTTCTTT.